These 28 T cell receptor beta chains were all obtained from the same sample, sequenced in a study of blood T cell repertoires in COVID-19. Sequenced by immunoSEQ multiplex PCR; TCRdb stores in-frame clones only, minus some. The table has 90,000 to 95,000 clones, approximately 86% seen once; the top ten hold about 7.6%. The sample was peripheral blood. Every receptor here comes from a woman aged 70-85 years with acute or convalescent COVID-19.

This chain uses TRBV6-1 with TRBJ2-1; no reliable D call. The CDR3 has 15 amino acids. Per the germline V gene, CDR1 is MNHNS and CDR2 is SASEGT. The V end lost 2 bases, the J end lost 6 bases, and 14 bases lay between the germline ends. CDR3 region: CASSESSYYGNEQFF. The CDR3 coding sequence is TGTGCCAGCAGTGAATCTTCCTACTACGGCAATGAGCAGTTCTTC.

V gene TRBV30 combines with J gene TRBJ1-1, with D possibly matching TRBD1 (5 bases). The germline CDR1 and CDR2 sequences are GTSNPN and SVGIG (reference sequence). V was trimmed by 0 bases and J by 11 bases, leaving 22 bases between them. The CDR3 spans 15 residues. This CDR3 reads CAWSVKGLDNGVAFF. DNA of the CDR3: TGTGCCTGGAGTGTAAAGGGACTTGACAATGGGGTGGCTTTCTTT.

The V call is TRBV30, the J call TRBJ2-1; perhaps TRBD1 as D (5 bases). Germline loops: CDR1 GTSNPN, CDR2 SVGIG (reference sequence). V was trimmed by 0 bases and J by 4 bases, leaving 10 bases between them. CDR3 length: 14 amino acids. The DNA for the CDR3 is TGTGCCTGGAGTGTTCTGGACAAATACAATGAGCAGTTCTTC. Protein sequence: CAWSVLDKYNEQFF.

CDR3 loop: CASSSGQGRNNEQFF. In DNA form, the CDR3 reads TGTGCCAGCAGTTCGGGACAGGGTAGAAACAATGAGCAGTTCTTC. V and J are TRBV6-5 and TRBJ2-1; 9 positions agree with TRBD1. V lost 4 bases, J lost 5 bases, and 6 bases stayed unmatched. The CDR3 extends over 15 amino acids. The germline V gene encodes CDR1 MNHEY and CDR2 SVGAGI.

The CDR3 loop reads CASSPEPTGAFNEQFF. The CDR3 DNA sequence: TGTGCCAGCAGTCCGGAACCGACAGGGGCTTTCAATGAGCAGTTCTTC. This rearrangement joins TRBV27 to TRBJ2-1, with 8 nucleotides matching TRBD1. The germline V gene encodes CDR1 MNHEY and CDR2 SMNVEV (reference sequence). This CDR3 spans 16 amino acids. V shed 5 bases, J shed 6 bases, and the junction held 12 bases outside the gene matches.

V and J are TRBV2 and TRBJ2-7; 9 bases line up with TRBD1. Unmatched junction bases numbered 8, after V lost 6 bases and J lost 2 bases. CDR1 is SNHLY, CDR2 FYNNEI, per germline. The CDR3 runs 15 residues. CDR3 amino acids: CASRPGTGKAYEQYF. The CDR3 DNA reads TGTGCCAGCAGACCCGGGACAGGGAAGGCCTACGAGCAGTACTTC.

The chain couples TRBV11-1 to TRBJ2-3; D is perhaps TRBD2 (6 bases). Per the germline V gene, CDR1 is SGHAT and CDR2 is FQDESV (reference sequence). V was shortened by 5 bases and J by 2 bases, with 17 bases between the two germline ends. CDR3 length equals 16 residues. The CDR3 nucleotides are TGTGCCAGCAGCCGTGGGGGGAAGGCCATCACAGATACGCAGTATTTT. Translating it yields CASSRGGKAITDTQYF. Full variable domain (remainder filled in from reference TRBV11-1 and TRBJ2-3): EAEVAQSPRYKITEKSQAVAFWCDPISGHATLYWYRQILGQGPELLVQFQDESVVDDSQLPKDRFSAERLKGVDSTLKIQPAELGDSAMYLCASSRGGKAITDTQYFGPGTRLTVL.

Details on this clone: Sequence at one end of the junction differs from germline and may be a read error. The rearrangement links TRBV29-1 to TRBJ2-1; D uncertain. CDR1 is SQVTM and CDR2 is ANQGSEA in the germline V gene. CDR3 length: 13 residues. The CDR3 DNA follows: TGTATTTGTGTCGGTAGCTCCTACAATGAGCAGTTCTTC. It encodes CICVGSSYNEQFF.

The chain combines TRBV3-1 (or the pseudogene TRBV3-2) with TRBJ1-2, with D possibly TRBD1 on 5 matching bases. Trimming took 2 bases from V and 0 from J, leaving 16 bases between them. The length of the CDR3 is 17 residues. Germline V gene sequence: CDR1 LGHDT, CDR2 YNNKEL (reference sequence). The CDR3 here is CASSQKIGGGTNYGYTF. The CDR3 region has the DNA TGTGCCAGCAGCCAAAAGATCGGGGGTGGCACTAACTATGGCTACACCTTC.

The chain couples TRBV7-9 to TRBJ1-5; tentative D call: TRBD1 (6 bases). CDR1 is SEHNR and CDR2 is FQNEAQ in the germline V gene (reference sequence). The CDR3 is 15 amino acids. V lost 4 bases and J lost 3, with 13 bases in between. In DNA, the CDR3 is TGTGCCAGCAGCTGGAGTGGACAGAACAATCAGCCCCAGCATTTT. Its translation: CASSWSGQNNQPQHF.

The CDR3 sequence is CASSDPGQYNSPLHF. The CDR3 nucleotides are TGCGCCAGCAGCGACCCGGGACAGTATAATTCACCCCTCCACTTT. The V call is TRBV5-1, the J call TRBJ1-6; 7 bases are a match to TRBD1. Germline values: CDR1 SGHRS, CDR2 YFSETQ. The CDR3 is 15 amino acids. V lost 4 bases to trimming and J lost 4 bases; unmatched junction nucleotides: 5.

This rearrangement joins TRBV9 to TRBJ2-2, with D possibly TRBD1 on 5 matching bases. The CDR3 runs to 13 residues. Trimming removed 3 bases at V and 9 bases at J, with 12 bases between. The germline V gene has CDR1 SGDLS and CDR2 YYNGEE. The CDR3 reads CASSAPWGRELFF. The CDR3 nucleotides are TGTGCCAGCAGCGCCCCGTGGGGCAGGGAGCTGTTTTTT.

CDR3 protein: CASSQDSFTEAFF. The CDR3, as DNA: TGCGCCAGCAGCCAAGATTCCTTCACTGAAGCTTTCTTT. The V call is TRBV4-1, the J call TRBJ1-1; D is unresolved. CDR3 size: 13 residues. The V gene lost 0 bases and the J gene lost 4 bases, with 6 bases spanning the gap. Germline CDR1 and CDR2: MGHRA and YSYEKL.

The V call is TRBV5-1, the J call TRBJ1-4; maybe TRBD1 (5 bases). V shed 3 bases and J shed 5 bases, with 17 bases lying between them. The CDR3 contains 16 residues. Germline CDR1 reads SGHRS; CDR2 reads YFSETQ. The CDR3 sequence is CASSSAPAGWNEKLFF. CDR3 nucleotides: TGCGCCAGCAGCTCGGCCCCGGCAGGGTGGAATGAAAAACTGTTTTTT.

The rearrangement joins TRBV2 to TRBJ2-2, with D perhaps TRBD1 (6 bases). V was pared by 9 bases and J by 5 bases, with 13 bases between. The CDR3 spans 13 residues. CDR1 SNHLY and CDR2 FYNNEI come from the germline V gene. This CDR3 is CARGKTGTGELFF. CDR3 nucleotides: TGTGCCAGGGGCAAAACAGGGACCGGGGAGCTGTTTTTT.

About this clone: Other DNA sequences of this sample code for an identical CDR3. In DNA, the CDR3 is TGTGCCACCAGTGAAGGGACAGGGGGCGTTGATGGCTACACCTTC. As protein: CATSEGTGGVDGYTF. The chain employs TRBV24-1 and TRBJ1-2; 12 bases match TRBD1. The CDR3 extends over 15 amino acids. Germline-derived CDR1 and CDR2 are KGHDR and SFDVKD. V gave up 4 bases and J gave up 6 bases; unmatched junction bases: 5.

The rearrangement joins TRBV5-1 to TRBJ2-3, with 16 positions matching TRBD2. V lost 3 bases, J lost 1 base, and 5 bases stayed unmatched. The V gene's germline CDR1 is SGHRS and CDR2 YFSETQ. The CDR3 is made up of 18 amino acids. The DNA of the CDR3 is TGCGCCAGCAGCTCCGGGACTAGCGGGGGGGGTGGCACAGATACGCAGTATTTT. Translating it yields CASSSGTSGGGGTDTQYF.

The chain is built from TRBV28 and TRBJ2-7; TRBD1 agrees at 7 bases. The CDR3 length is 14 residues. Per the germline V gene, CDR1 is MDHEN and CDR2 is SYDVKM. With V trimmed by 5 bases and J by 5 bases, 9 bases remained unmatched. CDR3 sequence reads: CASSGGQATDEQYF. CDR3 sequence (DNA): TGTGCCAGCAGTGGTGGACAGGCAACAGACGAGCAGTACTTC.

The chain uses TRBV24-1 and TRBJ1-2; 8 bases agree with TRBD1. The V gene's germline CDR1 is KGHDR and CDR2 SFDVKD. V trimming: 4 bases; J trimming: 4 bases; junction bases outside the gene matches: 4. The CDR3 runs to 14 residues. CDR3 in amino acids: CATSDRTGRYGYTF. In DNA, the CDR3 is TGTGCCACCAGTGACCGGACAGGGCGCTATGGCTACACCTTC.

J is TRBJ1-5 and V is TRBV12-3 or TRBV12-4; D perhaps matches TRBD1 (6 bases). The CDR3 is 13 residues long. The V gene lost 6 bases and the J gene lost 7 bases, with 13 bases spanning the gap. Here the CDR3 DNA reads TGTGCCAGCAGGAAACAGGGTGGACAGCCCCAGCATTTT. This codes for CASRKQGGQPQHF.

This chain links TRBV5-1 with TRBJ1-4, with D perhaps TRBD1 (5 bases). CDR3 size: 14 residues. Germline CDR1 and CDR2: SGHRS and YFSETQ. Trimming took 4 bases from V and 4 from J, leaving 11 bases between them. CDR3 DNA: TGCGCCAGCAGCAGAGACAGAGATAATGAAAAACTGTTTTTT. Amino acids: CASSRDRDNEKLFF.

The CDR3 DNA is TGTGCCAGCAGCCGGAGGACTCAACGAGAAGATCAGCCCCAGCATTTT. Translated: CASSRRTQREDQPQHF. V is TRBV7-8 and J is TRBJ1-5, with D hard to call. Deletions cut 5 bases from V and 5 bases from J, with 19 bases between. Germline loops: CDR1 SGHVS, CDR2 FQNEAQ. The CDR3 contains 16 residues.

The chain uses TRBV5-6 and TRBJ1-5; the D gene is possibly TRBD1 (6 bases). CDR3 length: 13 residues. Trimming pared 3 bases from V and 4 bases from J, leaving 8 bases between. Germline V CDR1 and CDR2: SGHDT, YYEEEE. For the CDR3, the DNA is TGTGCCAGCAGCTCCGGACAGAATCAGCCCCAGCATTTT. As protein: CASSSGQNQPQHF. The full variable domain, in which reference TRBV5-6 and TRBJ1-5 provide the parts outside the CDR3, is DAGVTQSPTHLIKTRGQQVTLRCSPKSGHDTVSWYQQALGQGPQFIFQYYEEEERQRGNFPDRFSGHQFPNYSSELNVNALLLGDSALYLCASSSGQNQPQHFGDGTRLSIL.

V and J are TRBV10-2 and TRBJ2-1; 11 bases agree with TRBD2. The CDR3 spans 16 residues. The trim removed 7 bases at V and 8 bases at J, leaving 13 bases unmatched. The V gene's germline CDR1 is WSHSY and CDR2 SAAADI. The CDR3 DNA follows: TGCGCCAGCATAGGAGGTAGCGGGAGGGCCAGTGATGAGCAGTTCTTC. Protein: CASIGGSGRASDEQFF.

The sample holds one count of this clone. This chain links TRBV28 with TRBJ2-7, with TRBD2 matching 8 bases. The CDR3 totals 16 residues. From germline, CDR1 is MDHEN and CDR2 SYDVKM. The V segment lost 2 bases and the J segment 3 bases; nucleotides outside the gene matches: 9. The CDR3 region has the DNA TGTGCCAGCAGTTTAATGGGAGCGGGGGTGCTCTACGAGCAGTACTTC. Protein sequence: CASSLMGAGVLYEQYF.

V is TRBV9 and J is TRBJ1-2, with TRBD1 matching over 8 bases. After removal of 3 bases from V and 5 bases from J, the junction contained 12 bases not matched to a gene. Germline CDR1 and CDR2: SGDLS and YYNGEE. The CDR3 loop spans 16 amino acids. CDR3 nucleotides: TGTGCCAGCAGCGGCTCTGGACAGGGACGATTTTATGGCTACACCTTC. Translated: CASSGSGQGRFYGYTF.

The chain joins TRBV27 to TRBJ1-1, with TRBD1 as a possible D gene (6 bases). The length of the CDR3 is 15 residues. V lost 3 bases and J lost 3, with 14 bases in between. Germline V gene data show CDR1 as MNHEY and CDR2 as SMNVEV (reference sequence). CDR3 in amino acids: CASSFSGVEDTEAFF. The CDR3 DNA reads TGTGCCAGCAGTTTTTCAGGGGTCGAGGACACTGAAGCTTTCTTT.

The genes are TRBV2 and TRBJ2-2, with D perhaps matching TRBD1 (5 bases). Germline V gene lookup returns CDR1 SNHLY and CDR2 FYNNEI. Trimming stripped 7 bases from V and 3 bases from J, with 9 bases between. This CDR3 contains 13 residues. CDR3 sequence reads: CASKGLDTGELFF. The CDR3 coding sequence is TGTGCCAGCAAGGGGTTGGACACCGGGGAGCTGTTTTTT.